This T cell receptor (beta chain) was obtained from a study of blood T cell repertoires in COVID-19 (dated by TCRdb to the early 2020s). Study-wide context: Samples covering the acute and convalescent phases of COVID-19 were provided by collaborators in the United States, Italy and Spain. Samples came from the ongoing ImmuneRACE study (first 160 participants) plus 1,254 subjects from 6 global collaborators. Where available, HLA class I and class II types were obtained from metadata supplied by the sample provider rather than from assay-based typing. The material from the prospective study consisted of cDNA or gDNA derived from T cells, B-cell-depleted T cells, or PBMCs. Subjects who had been exposed to COVID-19, were actively infected with it, or had recovered from it provided the deeply sampled blood TCRbeta repertoires that made up the dataset. A freely available public database, intended as a resource for researchers studying the immune response to SARS-CoV-2, is where the repertoires were released. The sample metadata nearly always contained a de-identified subject ID, COVID-19 status, age in years and sex. Study-level results and caveats: The quantity of clinical and demographic metadata differed by source and by participant and was supplied without curation.

The CDR3 sequence holds 15 residues, the cysteine and phenylalanine included. Of the read, only the CDR3 DNA is kept; its 45 bases are in frame from base 1. Trimming at the junction amounts to 2 bases on V and 0 bases on J, and the germline ends lie 8 bases apart. CDR1 and CDR2, looked up from the germline V gene, are MNHEY and SVGAGI. Comments on this clone: Its cognate antigen has yet to be identified. Base qualities are not provided; no much larger clone lies one nucleotide away.

Collaborating institutions collected whole blood in K2EDTA tubes following their own protocols. For TCRbeta analysis, collaborator samples were shipped as frozen whole blood, as isolated PBMCs, or as DNA extracted from either sample type. TCRbeta CDR3 regions were amplified from genomic DNA by means of the immunoSEQ Assay, a bias-controlled multiplex PCR. The published analysis was carried out like this. Nucleated cell counts per sample were estimated from amplification of reference gene primers within the assay. Sequence reads were collapsed and filtered to measure the absolute abundance of every unique TCRbeta CDR3 rearrangement. For each sample, productive Simpson clonality was calculated as the square root of Simpson's diversity index over productive rearrangements. As stored in TCRdb, this immuneACCESS dataset retains in-frame rearrangements with V and J assigned. A fraction of the clones does not appear; measured against another copy, unresolved V genes explain less than half of the discrepancy, and the remainder lacks a known reason. That table furnishes V, J and clone size, whereas the DNA furnished D and trimming. For this sample the table gives under 20,000 clones, of which about four fifths were detected only once. Around 10% of the sample is held by the ten biggest clonotypes.

The sequence derives from a man at least 80 years old with acute or convalescent COVID-19. The specimen sequenced was peripheral blood. Recombination joined TRBV6-5 with TRBJ2-1; the D gene is perhaps TRBD2, from 6 matching bases. The CDR3 protein: CASSYTAGSYNEQFF. In nucleotide form, the sequence is TGTGCCAGCAGTTACACAGCGGGCTCCTACAATGAGCAGTTCTTC.